The sequence of this T cell receptor beta chain was determined in a study of cytomegalovirus exposure and HLA in healthy donors. At the level of the study: The 90 to 150 validation repertoires and the roughly 690 first-cohort repertoires shared a platform, a later analysis reported. Study-wide findings and caveats: Altogether, about 160 TCR beta chains were recorded as cytomegalovirus-associated.

Among the approximately 110 subjects of the validation cohort, separate from the roughly 600-subject first cohort, were the donors. The CDR3 is 15 residues long. Trimming took 6 bases from V and 0 from J; bases not matched to a gene: 7. The V gene's germline CDR1 is SGHAT and CDR2 FQNNGV. Produced via immunoSEQ multiplex PCR; TCRdb's table is partial and in-frame only. The sample includes about 150,000 clones, roughly 86% seen only once; the top ten take about 1.9%. Points on this clone: Its specificity is not known.

The chain has TRBV11-2 and TRBJ1-1; 7 bases are shared with TRBD1. This clonotype was sampled from a human donor in good health. Sample: PBMCs. The CDR3 sequence: CASSPLGTVNTEAFF. The CDR3 DNA sequence: TGTGCCAGCAGTCCTCTCGGGACAGTGAACACTGAAGCTTTCTTT. Variable domain in full (rest from reference TRBV11-2 and TRBJ1-1): EAGVAQSPRYKIIEKRQSVAFWCNPISGHATLYWYQQILGQGPKLLIQFQNNGVVDDSQLPKDRFSAERLKGVDSTLKIQPAKLEDSAVYLCASSPLGTVNTEAFFGQGTRLTVV.